Listed here are 11 T cell receptor beta chains from one sample, sequenced in a study of monozygotic twins with inflammatory bowel disease. TCRdb derives one entry per CDR3 protein from the 5' RACE reads, leaving out DNA. The sample table includes approximately 330,000 distinct CDR3 sequences. Sequencing used blood. These receptors were collected from a human donor with ulcerative colitis or Crohn's disease, or a healthy co-twin of an affected twin (not recorded which).

The V call is TRBV29-1, the J call TRBJ2-7; TCRdb's D gene call, TRBD2, goes unchecked for lack of DNA. The CDR3 contains 12 residues. In germline, CDR1 is SQVTM, CDR2 ANQGSEA. The CDR3 sequence is CSVVAGAYEQYF.

The chain combines TRBV7-2 with TRBJ2-3; absent DNA, TCRdb's TRBD1 call cannot be checked. Germline assignment: CDR1 SGHTA and CDR2 FQGNSA. This CDR3 has 15 residues. The chain's CDR3 is CASSLMSRVADTQYF.

CDR3 residues: CASSLPGLGKQEKLFF. The chain links TRBV28 to TRBJ1-4; TCRdb indicates TRBD1, and absent DNA this call remains unverified. Per germline, CDR1 MDHEN and CDR2 SYDVKM. This CDR3 is built from 16 residues.

This chain connects TRBV10-3 to TRBJ2-2; without DNA, the TCRdb call of TRBD2 cannot be checked. The CDR3 runs 14 residues. CDR1 ENHRY and CDR2 SYGVKD come from the germline V gene. CDR3 loop: CAISQREEGGELFF.

V gene TRBV7-9 combines with J gene TRBJ1-4. The germline CDR1 and CDR2 sequences are SEHNR and FQNEAQ (reference sequence). The CDR3 has 13 residues. The CDR3 reads CASSYGGPEKLFF.

The chain couples TRBV18 to TRBJ2-5; checking the TCRdb D call of TRBD1 is not possible without DNA. This CDR3 contains 15 residues. Germline CDR1 and CDR2: KGHSH and LQKENI. The chain's CDR3 is CASSTGTGLQETQYF.

This rearrangement joins TRBV20-1 to TRBJ2-1; TCRdb calls TRBD2, which cannot be checked without DNA. The CDR3 consists of 12 residues. Germline V gene lookup returns CDR1 DFQATT and CDR2 SNEGSKA (reference sequence). The CDR3 sequence: CSSGATGNEQFF.

The chain joins TRBV20-1 to TRBJ2-7; the D gene TCRdb calls, TRBD1, cannot be checked with no DNA. Germline CDR1 reads DFQATT; CDR2 reads SNEGSKA (reference sequence). There are 14 residues in the CDR3. The CDR3: CSARDSAGQNEQYF.

V and J are TRBV20-1 and TRBJ2-7; TCRdb returns TRBD1, unconfirmable since there is no DNA. From germline, CDR1 is DFQATT and CDR2 SNEGSKA (reference sequence). CDR3 length equals 15 residues. The CDR3 here is CSARLFGDQAYEQYF.

The chain employs TRBV7-2 and TRBJ1-1. CDR3 size: 13 residues. Germline loops: CDR1 SGHTA, CDR2 FQGNSA. The CDR3 reads CASSLGPMTEAFF.

The chain couples TRBV5-1 to TRBJ2-5. Germline values: CDR1 SGHRS, CDR2 YFSETQ. This CDR3 has 13 residues. CDR3 sequence: CASSLTVEETQYF. The whole variable domain, filled in from reference TRBV5-1 and TRBJ2-5, reads KAGVTQTPRYLIKTRGQQVTLSCSPISGHRSVSWYQQTPGQGLQFLFEYFSETQRNKGNFPGRFSGRQFSNSRSEMNVSTLELGDSALYLCASSLTVEETQYFGPGTRLLVL.